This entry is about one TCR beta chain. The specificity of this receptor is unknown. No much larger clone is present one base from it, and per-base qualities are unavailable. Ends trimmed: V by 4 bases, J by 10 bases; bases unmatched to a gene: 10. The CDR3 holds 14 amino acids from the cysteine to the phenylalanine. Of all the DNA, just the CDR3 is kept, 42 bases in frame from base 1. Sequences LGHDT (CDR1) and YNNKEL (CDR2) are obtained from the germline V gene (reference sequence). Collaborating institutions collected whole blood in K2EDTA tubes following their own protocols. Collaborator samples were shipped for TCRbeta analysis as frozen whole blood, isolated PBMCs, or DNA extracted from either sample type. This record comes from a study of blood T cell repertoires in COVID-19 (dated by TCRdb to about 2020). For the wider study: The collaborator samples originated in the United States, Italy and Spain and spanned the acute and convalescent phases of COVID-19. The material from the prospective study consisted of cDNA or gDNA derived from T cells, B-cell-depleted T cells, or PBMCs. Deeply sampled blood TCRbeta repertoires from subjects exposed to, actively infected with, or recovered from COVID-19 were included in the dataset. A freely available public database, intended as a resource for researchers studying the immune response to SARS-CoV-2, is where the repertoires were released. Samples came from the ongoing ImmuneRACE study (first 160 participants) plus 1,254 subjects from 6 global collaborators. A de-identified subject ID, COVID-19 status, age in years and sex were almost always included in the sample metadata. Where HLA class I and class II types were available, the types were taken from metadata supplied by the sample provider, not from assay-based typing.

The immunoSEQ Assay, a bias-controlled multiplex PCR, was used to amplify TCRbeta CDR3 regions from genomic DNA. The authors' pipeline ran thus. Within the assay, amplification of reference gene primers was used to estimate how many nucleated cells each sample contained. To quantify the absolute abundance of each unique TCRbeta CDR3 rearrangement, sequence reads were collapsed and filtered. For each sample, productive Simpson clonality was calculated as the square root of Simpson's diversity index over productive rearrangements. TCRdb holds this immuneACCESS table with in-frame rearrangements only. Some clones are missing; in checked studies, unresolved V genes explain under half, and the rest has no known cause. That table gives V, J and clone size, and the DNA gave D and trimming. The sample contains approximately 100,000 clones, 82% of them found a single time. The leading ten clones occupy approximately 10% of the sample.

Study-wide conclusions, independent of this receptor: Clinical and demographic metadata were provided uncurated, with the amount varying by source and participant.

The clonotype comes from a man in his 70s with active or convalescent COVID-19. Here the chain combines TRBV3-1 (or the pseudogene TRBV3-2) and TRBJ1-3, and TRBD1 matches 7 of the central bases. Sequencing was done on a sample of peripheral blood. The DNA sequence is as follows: TGTGCCAGCAGCCCCCGGGACAGAATTCGAACCATATATTTT. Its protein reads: CASSPRDRIRTIYF.